This T cell receptor (beta chain) originates from a study of cytomegalovirus exposure and HLA in healthy donors. The PCR used 60 Vbeta and 13 Jbeta primers. TCRdb's copy holds only in-frame clones and misses some; the assay was immunoSEQ multiplex PCR. The data show some 120,000 clones, approximately 69% seen once. Regarding this clone: The antigen remains undetermined.

Donors were ostensibly healthy at sampling, although undocumented immune exposures were probable. Overall study results and limits: In an earlier analysis, about 87% or about 30%: the productive usage of most TCR beta V segments. The likely origin of a cluster of highly shared sequence variants was a sequencing artifact.

Sequencing was carried out using PBMCs. This clonotype originated in a man aged 35 to 55 in good health and CMV-seropositive.

CDR3 protein: CASSPGGENQPQHF. DNA of the CDR3: TGTGCCAGCTCCCCGGGGGGGGAGAATCAGCCCCAGCATTTT. The chain has TRBV6-5 and TRBJ1-5; a possible D gene is TRBD1 (5 bases). Looked up from germline, CDR1 is MNHEY and CDR2 is SVGAGI. This CDR3 has 14 amino acids. V was shortened by 8 bases and J by 4 bases, with 15 bases between the two germline ends.